Listed below are T cell receptor beta chains from one sample, sequenced in a study of T cells in Graves' hyperthyroidism and ophthalmopathy. Using its own MiXCR run on the multiplex PCR reads, TCRdb lists one record per CDR3 protein. The repertoire has a few hundred thousand distinct CDR3 sequences, 46% of them found once; the top ten carry roughly 8.2%. The sequenced sample consisted of peripheral blood or thyroid tissue (not recorded which). Source of these receptors: a woman aged 18 to 35 with Graves' hyperthyroidism. CDR3s include the opening cysteine and the closing phenylalanine or tryptophan. D genes are given only for firm matches. Size is omitted from some rows. Given values are once, few, many or a class for expanded clones.

abundance: -
j_gene: TRBJ2-7
v_gene: TRBV7-9
len: 17
d_gene: -
CDR3aa: CASSRERSGALFNEQYF
CDR3nt: TGTGCCAGCAGCCGTGAGAGGAGTGGGGCTCTCTTCAATGAGCAGTACTTC

abundance: -
j_gene: TRBJ1-2
v_gene: TRBV20-1
len: 13
d_gene: TRBD1
CDR3aa: CSARGTGDYGYTF
CDR3nt: TGCAGTGCTAGAGGGACAGGGGACTATGGCTACACCTTC

abundance: many
j_gene: TRBJ2-7
v_gene: TRBV7-6
len: 13
d_gene: -
CDR3aa: CASSLGPSSEQYF
CDR3nt: TGTGCCAGCAGCTTAGGCCCATCTAGCGAGCAGTACTTC

abundance: -
j_gene: TRBJ1-1
v_gene: TRBV5-5
len: 14
d_gene: -
CDR3aa: CASSFRQLNTEAFF
CDR3nt: TGTGCCAGCAGCTTCCGGCAATTGAACACTGAAGCTTTCTTT

abundance: -
j_gene: TRBJ2-2
v_gene: TRBV20-1
len: 13
d_gene: -
CDR3aa: CSVDGAHTGELFF
CDR3nt: TGCAGCGTTGATGGGGCACACACCGGGGAGCTGTTTTTT

abundance: many
j_gene: TRBJ2-7
v_gene: TRBV30
len: 14
d_gene: TRBD1
CDR3aa: CAWSLGQGNYEQYF
CDR3nt: TGTGCCTGGAGCCTAGGACAGGGGAATTACGAGCAGTACTTC

abundance: many
j_gene: TRBJ2-7
v_gene: TRBV20-1
len: 15
d_gene: -
CDR3aa: CSARDLSPPIYEQYF
CDR3nt: TGCAGTGCTAGAGATTTAAGTCCCCCTATCTACGAGCAGTACTTC

abundance: -
j_gene: TRBJ2-5
v_gene: TRBV20-1
len: 15
d_gene: -
CDR3aa: CSARGGTGQGQPQYF
CDR3nt: TGCAGTGCTAGGGGGGGGACGGGTCAGGGGCAGCCCCAGTACTTC

abundance: -
j_gene: TRBJ2-7
v_gene: TRBV19
len: 13
d_gene: -
CDR3aa: CASSPPEGDEQYF
CDR3nt: TGTGCCAGTAGTCCCCCCGAGGGTGACGAGCAGTACTTC

abundance: many
j_gene: TRBJ2-5
v_gene: TRBV20-1
len: 10
d_gene: -
CDR3aa: CSASGETQYF
CDR3nt: TGCAGTGCTAGTGGAGAGACCCAGTACTTC

abundance: -
j_gene: TRBJ2-1
v_gene: TRBV24-1
len: 13
d_gene: -
CDR3aa: CATSDPSNNEQFF
CDR3nt: TGTGCCACCAGTGATCCTAGCAACAATGAGCAGTTCTTC

abundance: many
j_gene: TRBJ1-2
v_gene: TRBV5-5
len: 15
d_gene: TRBD1
CDR3aa: CACNPGQGYSHGYTF
CDR3nt: TGTGCCTGCAATCCGGGACAGGGTTATTCGCATGGCTACACCTTC

abundance: many
j_gene: TRBJ2-7
v_gene: TRBV13
len: 14
d_gene: -
CDR3aa: CASSLGREDYEQYF
CDR3nt: TGTGCCAGCAGCTTAGGGAGGGAGGACTACGAGCAGTACTTC

abundance: once
j_gene: TRBJ2-3
v_gene: TRBV2
len: 14
d_gene: -
CDR3aa: CASNEFRGKDTQYF
CDR3nt: TGTGCCAGCAATGAGTTTAGGGGTAAAGATACGCAGTATTTT

abundance: -
j_gene: TRBJ2-7
v_gene: TRBV7-2
len: 14
d_gene: TRBD2
CDR3aa: CASSAGGDYHEQYF
CDR3nt: TGTGCCAGCAGTGCGGGGGGAGACTACCACGAGCAGTACTTC

abundance: many
j_gene: TRBJ1-4
v_gene: TRBV25-1
len: 17
d_gene: -
CDR3aa: CASSERVKSNTNEKLFF
CDR3nt: TGTGCCAGCAGTGAAAGAGTTAAAAGTAATACTAATGAAAAACTGTTTTTT

abundance: many
j_gene: TRBJ2-7
v_gene: TRBV20-1
len: 13
d_gene: TRBD2
CDR3aa: CSPSSGRTYEQYF
CDR3nt: TGCAGTCCAAGTAGCGGGAGAACCTACGAGCAGTACTTC

abundance: many
j_gene: TRBJ2-6
v_gene: TRBV12-3/TRBV12-4
len: 17
d_gene: -
CDR3aa: CASSLSWGSGGANVLTF
CDR3nt: TGTGCCAGCAGCCTCAGCTGGGGGTCTGGTGGGGCCAACGTCCTGACTTTC

abundance: -
j_gene: TRBJ2-7
v_gene: TRBV6-5
len: 14
d_gene: TRBD1
CDR3aa: CASSYGDRGYEQYF
CDR3nt: TGTGCCAGCAGTTACGGGGACAGGGGCTACGAGCAGTACTTC

abundance: -
j_gene: TRBJ2-5
v_gene: TRBV10-3
len: 14
d_gene: TRBD1
CDR3aa: CASSPTGGTETQYF
CDR3nt: TGTGCCAGCAGTCCAACAGGGGGCACGGAGACCCAGTACTTC

abundance: many
j_gene: TRBJ1-3
v_gene: TRBV7-8
len: 15
d_gene: -
CDR3aa: CASSLGANSGNTIYF
CDR3nt: TGTGCCAGCAGCTTAGGGGCGAATAGTGGAAACACCATATATTTT

abundance: many
j_gene: TRBJ1-5
v_gene: TRBV19
len: 14
d_gene: -
CDR3aa: CASSLSRRNQPQHF
CDR3nt: TGTGCCAGTAGCCTTTCACGGCGCAATCAGCCCCAGCATTTT

abundance: -
j_gene: TRBJ1-2
v_gene: TRBV20-1
len: 13
d_gene: TRBD1
CDR3aa: CSAKTGTGYGYTF
CDR3nt: TGCAGTGCTAAAACCGGGACAGGTTATGGCTACACCTTC

abundance: -
j_gene: TRBJ1-4
v_gene: TRBV24-1
len: 15
d_gene: -
CDR3aa: CATSDPGDTNEKLFF
CDR3nt: TGTGCCACCAGTGACCCAGGGGACACTAATGAAAAACTGTTTTTT

abundance: -
j_gene: TRBJ2-3
v_gene: TRBV7-9
len: 12
d_gene: -
CDR3aa: CASSPTSDTQYF
CDR3nt: TGTGCCAGCAGCCCTACCTCAGATACGCAGTATTTT

abundance: -
j_gene: TRBJ1-4
v_gene: TRBV2
len: 15
d_gene: TRBD1
CDR3aa: CASRRDSFLNEKLFF
CDR3nt: TGTGCCAGCAGACGGGACAGTTTTCTTAATGAAAAACTGTTTTTT

abundance: few
j_gene: TRBJ1-1
v_gene: TRBV27
len: 16
d_gene: TRBD1
CDR3aa: CASSVGQAGLNTEAFF
CDR3nt: TGTGCCAGCTCAGTGGGACAGGCGGGACTGAACACTGAAGCTTTCTTT

abundance: many
j_gene: TRBJ1-2
v_gene: TRBV10-3
len: 13
d_gene: -
CDR3aa: CAISDRDISGNTF
CDR3nt: TGTGCCATCAGTGACCGGGACATCTCTGGAAACACCTTC

abundance: -
j_gene: TRBJ2-7
v_gene: TRBV29-1
len: 15
d_gene: TRBD2
CDR3aa: CSVEIGGARPYEQYF
CDR3nt: TGCAGCGTTGAAATCGGGGGGGCCAGGCCCTACGAGCAGTACTTC

abundance: few
j_gene: TRBJ2-7
v_gene: TRBV18
len: 15
d_gene: TRBD2
CDR3aa: CASSPRLADSYEQYF
CDR3nt: TGTGCCAGCTCACCCAGACTAGCGGACTCCTACGAGCAGTACTTC

abundance: many
j_gene: TRBJ2-7
v_gene: TRBV15
len: 17
d_gene: -
CDR3aa: CATSRDAVGGLTYEQYF
CDR3nt: TGTGCCACCAGCAGAGACGCCGTCGGCGGACTTACCTACGAGCAGTACTTC

abundance: -
j_gene: TRBJ2-7
v_gene: TRBV7-6
len: 18
d_gene: -
CDR3aa: CASSPPIGLSLNPYEQYF
CDR3nt: TGTGCCAGCTCACCACCGATCGGATTGAGCCTTAACCCCTACGAGCAGTACTTC

abundance: few
j_gene: TRBJ2-1
v_gene: TRBV2
len: 15
d_gene: TRBD2
CDR3aa: CASSEGTSGYNEQFF
CDR3nt: TGTGCCAGCAGCGAAGGGACTAGCGGGTACAATGAGCAGTTCTTC

abundance: many
j_gene: TRBJ1-5
v_gene: TRBV4-1
len: 15
d_gene: -
CDR3aa: CASSPRTVDSSPQHF
CDR3nt: TGCGCCAGCAGCCCTAGGACAGTGGACTCCTCGCCCCAGCATTTT

abundance: -
j_gene: TRBJ2-5
v_gene: TRBV7-9
len: 17
d_gene: -
CDR3aa: CASSLASRDVSQETQYF
CDR3nt: TGTGCCAGCAGCTTAGCTTCTAGAGATGTCAGCCAAGAGACCCAGTACTTC

abundance: many
j_gene: TRBJ2-5
v_gene: TRBV7-6
len: 15
d_gene: TRBD2
CDR3aa: CASSLSGSSQETQYF
CDR3nt: TGTGCCAGCAGCTTAAGCGGGAGTTCCCAAGAGACCCAGTACTTC

abundance: -
j_gene: TRBJ1-2
v_gene: TRBV10-3
len: 15
d_gene: -
CDR3aa: CAISEPRTAPYGYTF
CDR3nt: TGTGCCATCAGTGAGCCGAGGACAGCTCCCTATGGCTACACCTTC

abundance: many
j_gene: TRBJ1-1
v_gene: TRBV19
len: 15
d_gene: TRBD1
CDR3aa: CASSITGTANTEAFF
CDR3nt: TGTGCCAGTAGTATCACCGGGACAGCGAACACTGAAGCTTTCTTT

abundance: many
j_gene: TRBJ1-2
v_gene: TRBV20-1
len: 11
d_gene: -
CDR3aa: CSARSGAGYTF
CDR3nt: TGCAGTGCTAGATCCGGGGCTGGCTACACCTTC

abundance: -
j_gene: TRBJ2-5
v_gene: TRBV7-9
len: 14
d_gene: -
CDR3aa: CASSLDLAWETQYF
CDR3nt: TGTGCCAGCAGCTTAGACCTAGCGTGGGAGACCCAGTACTTC

abundance: many
j_gene: TRBJ1-2
v_gene: TRBV4-2
len: 14
d_gene: -
CDR3aa: CASSQGRGSPGYTF
CDR3nt: TGTGCCAGCAGCCAAGGTCGAGGATCTCCGGGCTACACCTTC

abundance: many
j_gene: TRBJ2-7
v_gene: TRBV19
len: 12
d_gene: -
CDR3aa: CASSMICYEQYF
CDR3nt: TGTGCCAGTAGTATGATATGCTACGAGCAGTACTTC

abundance: -
j_gene: TRBJ2-7
v_gene: TRBV7-2
len: 12
d_gene: -
CDR3aa: CASRGSPYEQYF
CDR3nt: TGTGCCAGCAGGGGGTCTCCCTACGAGCAGTACTTC

abundance: -
j_gene: TRBJ2-7
v_gene: TRBV5-1
len: 15
d_gene: TRBD2
CDR3aa: CASSLEGTSVTEQYF
CDR3nt: TGCGCCAGCAGCTTGGAGGGGACTAGCGTTACCGAGCAGTACTTC

abundance: -
j_gene: TRBJ2-6
v_gene: TRBV5-5
len: 16
d_gene: TRBD1
CDR3aa: CACSFHHRGGANVLTF
CDR3nt: TGTGCCTGCAGCTTCCACCACAGGGGTGGGGCCAACGTCCTGACTTTC

abundance: many
j_gene: TRBJ2-2
v_gene: TRBV2
len: 14
d_gene: -
CDR3aa: CASSEFRATGELFF
CDR3nt: TGTGCCAGCAGTGAATTCAGGGCGACCGGGGAGCTGTTTTTT

abundance: once
j_gene: TRBJ2-2
v_gene: TRBV29-1
len: 15
d_gene: -
CDR3aa: CSVRQGGLNTGELFF
CDR3nt: TGCAGCGTTAGACAGGGAGGCCTGAACACCGGGGAGCTGTTTTTT

abundance: -
j_gene: TRBJ1-1
v_gene: TRBV12-3/TRBV12-4
len: 12
d_gene: -
CDR3aa: CASFQGSSEAFF
CDR3nt: TGTGCCAGCTTCCAGGGAAGTAGTGAAGCTTTCTTT

abundance: -
j_gene: TRBJ2-5
v_gene: TRBV25-1
len: 15
d_gene: TRBD1
CDR3aa: CASSEVETGKETQYF
CDR3nt: TGTGCCAGCAGTGAAGTCGAGACAGGGAAAGAGACCCAGTACTTC

abundance: -
j_gene: TRBJ2-7
v_gene: TRBV24-1
len: 11
d_gene: -
CDR3aa: CATGGQRSQYF
CDR3nt: TGTGCCACCGGAGGACAGCGGTCCCAGTACTTC

abundance: many
j_gene: TRBJ2-7
v_gene: TRBV4-3
len: 15
d_gene: TRBD1
CDR3aa: CASSTRTGMAYEQYF
CDR3nt: TGCGCCAGCAGCACCCGGACAGGGATGGCCTACGAGCAGTACTTC

abundance: -
j_gene: TRBJ2-2
v_gene: TRBV29-1
len: 14
d_gene: TRBD2
CDR3aa: CSVTGEGGPNEQFF
CDR3nt: TGCAGCGTTACTGGTGAGGGAGGGCCCAATGAGCAGTTTTTT

abundance: -
j_gene: TRBJ1-2
v_gene: TRBV7-2
len: 14
d_gene: -
CDR3aa: CASSFRGANYGYTF
CDR3nt: TGTGCCAGCAGTTTCCGGGGGGCTAACTATGGCTACACCTTC

abundance: many
j_gene: TRBJ1-1
v_gene: TRBV20-1
len: 13
d_gene: -
CDR3aa: CSADLGGPTEAFF
CDR3nt: TGCAGTGCTGATTTAGGCGGTCCCACTGAAGCTTTCTTT

abundance: many
j_gene: TRBJ2-7
v_gene: TRBV25-1
len: 14
d_gene: -
CDR3aa: CASSSNLGINEQYF
CDR3nt: TGTGCCAGCAGTTCTAATTTAGGCATAAACGAGCAGTACTTC

abundance: many
j_gene: TRBJ1-6
v_gene: TRBV6-5
len: 15
d_gene: -
CDR3aa: CASSYGGERNSPLHF
CDR3nt: TGTGCCAGCAGTTACGGGGGGGAAAGGAATTCACCCCTCCACTTT

abundance: -
j_gene: TRBJ2-7
v_gene: TRBV29-1
len: 13
d_gene: -
CDR3aa: CSVEGETYNEQYF
CDR3nt: TGCAGCGTTGAAGGGGAGACCTACAATGAGCAGTACTTC

abundance: many
j_gene: TRBJ2-7
v_gene: TRBV20-1
len: 12
d_gene: -
CDR3aa: CSASQLTYEQYF
CDR3nt: TGCAGTGCTAGTCAGTTAACCTACGAGCAGTACTTC

abundance: -
j_gene: TRBJ2-3
v_gene: TRBV20-1
len: 21
d_gene: -
CDR3aa: CSARDSGGGARRWANTDTQYF
CDR3nt: TGCAGTGCTAGAGATTCTGGTGGGGGAGCCCGCAGGTGGGCCAACACAGATACGCAGTATTTT